These T cell receptor beta chains were read from a single sample in a study of OX40 agonist ivuxolimab in advanced cancers. Some clones are missing from TCRdb's copy, which holds only in-frame ones; the method was immunoSEQ multiplex PCR. The sample lists some 15,000 clones, approximately 83% occurring once. The sequenced sample was CD4+ or CD8+ T cells sorted from blood, obtained in a trial of the OX40 agonist ivuxolimab. All receptors come from an adult with an advanced solid tumor such as melanoma, head and neck, liver or kidney cancer. Both conserved end residues are trimmed from each CDR3.

CDR3 length | V gene | CDR3 protein
10 | TRBV7-9 | ASRLAPHEQY
10 | TRBV6-5 | ASSPGVYGYT
12 | TRBV7-9 | ASSLGGSVEKLF
11 | TRBV6-4 | ASSDDVNTEAF
15 | TRBV12-5 | ASGLFPPFGPDYEQY
13 | TRBV27 | ASSLGYGSNQPQH
10 | TRBV29-1 | SVEGSSYEQY
13 | TRBV6-5 | ASSYSLDSSYEQY
12 | TRBV6-1 | ASSEVRGTRAQY
15 | TRBV29-1 | SVEVYEQGRVTDTQY
12 | TRBV27 | ASSFAGGAYGYT
14 | TRBV9 | ASSVAAGGGTDTQY
12 | TRBV6-4 | ASSPGVEDQPQH
12 | TRBV7-9 | ASSPDVSFYEQY
15 | TRBV19 | ASSISIGSRMNTEAF
16 | TRBV2 | ASSERGIAGGGTDTQY
10 | TRBV28 | ASSYFAGEQY